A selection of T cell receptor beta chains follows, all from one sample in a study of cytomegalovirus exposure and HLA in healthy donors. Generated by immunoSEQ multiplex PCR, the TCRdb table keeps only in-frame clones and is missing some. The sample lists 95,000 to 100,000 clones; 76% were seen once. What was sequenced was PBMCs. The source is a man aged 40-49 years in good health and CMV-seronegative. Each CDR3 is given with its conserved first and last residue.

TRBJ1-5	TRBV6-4	CASSAKGDQPQHF
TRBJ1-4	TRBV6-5	CASRREATNEKLFF
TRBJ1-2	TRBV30	CAWTVGGGYTF
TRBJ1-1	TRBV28	CASRGGQGNTEAFF
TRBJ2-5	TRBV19	CASSIDGVWETQYF
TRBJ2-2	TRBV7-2	CASSLTYSGGANTGELFF
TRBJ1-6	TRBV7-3	CASSSQPTGSGSPLHF
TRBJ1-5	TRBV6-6	CASSLPSNQPQHF
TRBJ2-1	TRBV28	CASSFGAGGYNEQFF
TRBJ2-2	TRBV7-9	CASSLRGGGTGELFF
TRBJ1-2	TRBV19	CASSTSVEVHYGYTF
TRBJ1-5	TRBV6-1	CASSEITGSNQPQHF
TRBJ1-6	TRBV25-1	CASPCAAYNSPLHF
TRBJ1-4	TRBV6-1	CASSEAGTGRIITNEKLFF
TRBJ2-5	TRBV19	CASSIRSLAGPADQYF
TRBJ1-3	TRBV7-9	CSSSFTGGLSRNTIYF
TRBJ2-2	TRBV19	CASSTPTGRNTGELFF
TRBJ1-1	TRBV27	CASSFGGPGTEAFF
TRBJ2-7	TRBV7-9	CASSFVGGLTYEQYF
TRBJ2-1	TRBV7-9	CASSPPGQGFYNEQFF
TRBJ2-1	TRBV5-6	CASSLKTSEFF
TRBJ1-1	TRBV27	CASSRSGTLNTEAFF
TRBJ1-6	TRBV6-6	CASSYFEGKSNSPLHF
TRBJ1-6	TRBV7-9	CASSPGSVVVGSPLHF
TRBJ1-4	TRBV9	CASSPHSEDLNGGLFF
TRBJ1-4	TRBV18	CASSKQGEGLNF
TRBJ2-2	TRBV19	CASSNQGLVGELFF
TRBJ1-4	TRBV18	CASSPGAGEKLFF
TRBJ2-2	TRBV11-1	CASSFGLAFTGELFF
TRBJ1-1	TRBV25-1	CASSLGNTEAFF
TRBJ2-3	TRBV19	CASRSGAADTQYF
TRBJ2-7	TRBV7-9	CASSTPYGQYF
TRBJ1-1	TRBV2	CASSVGGIKAFF
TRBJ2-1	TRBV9	CASSVGVSGGNEQFF
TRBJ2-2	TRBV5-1	CASSFPGDTGELFF
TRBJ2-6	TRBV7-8	CASSFSGAGANVLTF
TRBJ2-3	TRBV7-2	CASSPAGAGDTQYF
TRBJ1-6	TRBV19	CASSLGLSYNSPLHF
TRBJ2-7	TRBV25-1	CASSYRDSPKGEQYF